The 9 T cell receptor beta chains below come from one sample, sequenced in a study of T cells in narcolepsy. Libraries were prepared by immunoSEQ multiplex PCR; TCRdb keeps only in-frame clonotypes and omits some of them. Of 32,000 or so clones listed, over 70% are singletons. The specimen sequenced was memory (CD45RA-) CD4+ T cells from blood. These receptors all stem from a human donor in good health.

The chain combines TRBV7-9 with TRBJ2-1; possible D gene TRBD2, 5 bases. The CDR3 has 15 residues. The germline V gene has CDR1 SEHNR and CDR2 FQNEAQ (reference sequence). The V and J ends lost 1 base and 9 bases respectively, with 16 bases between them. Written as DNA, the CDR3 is TGTGCCAGCAGCTTAGTCGCGCTAGCAGGTGGTGAGCAGTTCTTC. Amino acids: CASSLVALAGGEQFF.

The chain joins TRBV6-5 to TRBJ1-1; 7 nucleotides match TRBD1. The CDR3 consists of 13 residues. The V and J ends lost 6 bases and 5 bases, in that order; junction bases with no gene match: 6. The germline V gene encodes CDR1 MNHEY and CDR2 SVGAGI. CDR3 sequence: CASRGGPGTEAFF. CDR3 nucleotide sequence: TGTGCCAGCAGAGGGGGCCCGGGAACTGAAGCTTTCTTT.

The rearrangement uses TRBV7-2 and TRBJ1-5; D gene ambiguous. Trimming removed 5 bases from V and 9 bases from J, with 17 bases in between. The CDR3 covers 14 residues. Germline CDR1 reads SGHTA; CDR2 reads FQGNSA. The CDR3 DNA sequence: TGTGCCAGCAGCATGTACGGGCCGGACCGGCCCCAGCATTTT. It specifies CASSMYGPDRPQHF.

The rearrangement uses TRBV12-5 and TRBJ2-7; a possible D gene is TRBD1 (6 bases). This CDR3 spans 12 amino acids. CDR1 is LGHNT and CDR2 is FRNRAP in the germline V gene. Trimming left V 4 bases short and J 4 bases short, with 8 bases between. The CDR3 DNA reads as TGTGCTAGTGGTTACGGACAGTACGAGCAGTACTTC. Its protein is CASGYGQYEQYF.

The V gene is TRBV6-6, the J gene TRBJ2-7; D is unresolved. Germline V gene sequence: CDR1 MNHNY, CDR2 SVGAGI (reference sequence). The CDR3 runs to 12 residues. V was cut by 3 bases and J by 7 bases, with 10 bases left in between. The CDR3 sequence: CASSYIGGEQYF. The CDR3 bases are TGTGCCAGCAGTTATATCGGTGGTGAGCAGTACTTC.

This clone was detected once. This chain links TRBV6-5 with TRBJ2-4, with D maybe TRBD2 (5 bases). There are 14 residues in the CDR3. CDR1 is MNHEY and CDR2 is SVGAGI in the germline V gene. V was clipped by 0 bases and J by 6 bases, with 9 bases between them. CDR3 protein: CASSYSESGNIQYF. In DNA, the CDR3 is TGTGCCAGCAGTTACTCCGAGAGCGGAAACATTCAGTACTTC.

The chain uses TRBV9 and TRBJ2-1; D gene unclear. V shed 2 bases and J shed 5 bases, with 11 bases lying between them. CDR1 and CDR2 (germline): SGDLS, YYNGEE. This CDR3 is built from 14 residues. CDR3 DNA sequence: TGTGCCAGCAGCGTTCGCCGGCTCGACAATGAGCAGTTCTTC. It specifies CASSVRRLDNEQFF.

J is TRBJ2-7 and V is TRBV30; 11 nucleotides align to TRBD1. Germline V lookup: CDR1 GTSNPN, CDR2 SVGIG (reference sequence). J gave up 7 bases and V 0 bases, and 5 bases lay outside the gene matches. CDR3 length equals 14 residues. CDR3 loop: CAWSVRGTGGEQYF. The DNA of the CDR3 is TGTGCCTGGAGTGTACGAGGGACAGGGGGAGAGCAGTACTTC.

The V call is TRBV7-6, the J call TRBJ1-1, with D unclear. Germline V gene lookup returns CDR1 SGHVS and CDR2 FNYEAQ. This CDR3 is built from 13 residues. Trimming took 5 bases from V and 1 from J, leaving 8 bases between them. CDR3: CASSPFQNTEAFF. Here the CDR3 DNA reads TGTGCCAGCAGCCCTTTTCAGAACACTGAAGCTTTCTTT.